The clone carrying this T cell receptor beta chain came up many times. Its specificity is not known. Each CDR3 protein is one row after TCRdb ran MiXCR on the 5' RACE reads. The sample includes 800,000 to 900,000 distinct CDR3 sequences, roughly 10% of them seen just once. The J segment lost 9 bases and the V segment lost 3 bases, leaving 12 bases of the junction unmatched. The CDR3 spans 16 residues. The germline CDR1 and CDR2 sequences are SGHRS and YFSETQ. The data were obtained in a study of CD8 T cells in ankylosing spondylitis. Overall study results and limits: Past studies reported some motif variants in reactive arthritis synovial fluid and blood. According to the report, clones linked to the disease were significantly enriched in matched synovial fluid samples taken from ankylosing spondylitis patients. Clones linked to the disease showed a CD8+ phenotype. They occurred at relatively low frequencies in peripheral blood. Ankylosing spondylitis blood appeared to carry a characteristic TCR beta motif of roughly 8 highly homologous variants.

The sequence derives from a male donor with ankylosing spondylitis. This chain connects TRBV5-1 to TRBJ2-1; 10 bases are shared with TRBD2. The specimen sequenced was blood, either unsorted or a sorted T cell fraction (not recorded which). The CDR3 DNA reads as TGCGCCAGCAGCTCCCCACTAGCGGGGTTACCGGGTGAGCAGTTCTTC. The encoded protein is CASSSPLAGLPGEQFF.